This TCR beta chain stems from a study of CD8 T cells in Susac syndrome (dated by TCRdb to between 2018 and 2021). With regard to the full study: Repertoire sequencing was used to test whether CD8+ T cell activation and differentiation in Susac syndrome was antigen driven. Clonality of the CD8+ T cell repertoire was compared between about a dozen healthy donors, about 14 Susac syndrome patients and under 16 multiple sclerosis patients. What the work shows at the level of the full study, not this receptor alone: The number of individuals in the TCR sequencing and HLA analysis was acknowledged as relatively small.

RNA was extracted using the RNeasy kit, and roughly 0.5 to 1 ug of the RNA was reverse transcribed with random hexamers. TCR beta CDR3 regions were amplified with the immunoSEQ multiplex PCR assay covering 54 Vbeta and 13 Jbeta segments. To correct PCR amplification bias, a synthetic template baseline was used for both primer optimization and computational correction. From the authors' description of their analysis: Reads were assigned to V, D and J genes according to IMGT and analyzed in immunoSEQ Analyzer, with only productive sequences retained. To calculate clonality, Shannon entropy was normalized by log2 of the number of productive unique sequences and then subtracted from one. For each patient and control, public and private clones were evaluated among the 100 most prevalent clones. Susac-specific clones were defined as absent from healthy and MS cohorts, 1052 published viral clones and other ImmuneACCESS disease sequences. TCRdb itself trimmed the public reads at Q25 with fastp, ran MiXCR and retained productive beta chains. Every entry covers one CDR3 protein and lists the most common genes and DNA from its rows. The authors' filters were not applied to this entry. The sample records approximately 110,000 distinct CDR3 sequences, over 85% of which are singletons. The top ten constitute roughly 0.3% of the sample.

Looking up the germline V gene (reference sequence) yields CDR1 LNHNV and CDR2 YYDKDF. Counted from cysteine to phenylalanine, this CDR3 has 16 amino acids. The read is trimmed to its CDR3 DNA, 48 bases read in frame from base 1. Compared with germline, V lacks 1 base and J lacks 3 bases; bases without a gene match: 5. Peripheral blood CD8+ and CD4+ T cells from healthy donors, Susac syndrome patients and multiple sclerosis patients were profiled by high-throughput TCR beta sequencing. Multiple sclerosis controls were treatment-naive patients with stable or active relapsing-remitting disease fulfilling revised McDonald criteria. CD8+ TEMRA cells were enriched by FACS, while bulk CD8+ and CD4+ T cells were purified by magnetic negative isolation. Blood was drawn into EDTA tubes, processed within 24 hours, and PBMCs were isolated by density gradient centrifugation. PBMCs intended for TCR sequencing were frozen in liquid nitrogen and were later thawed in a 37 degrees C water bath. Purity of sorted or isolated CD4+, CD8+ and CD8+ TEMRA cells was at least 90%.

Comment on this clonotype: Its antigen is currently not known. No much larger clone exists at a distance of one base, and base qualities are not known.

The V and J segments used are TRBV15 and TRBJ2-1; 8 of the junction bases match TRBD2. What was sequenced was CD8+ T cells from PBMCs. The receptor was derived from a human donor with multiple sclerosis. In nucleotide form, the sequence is TGTGCCACCAGCAGAGTCCTAGCGGGCTTCTACAATGAGCAGTTCTTC. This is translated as CATSRVLAGFYNEQFF.